This TCR beta chain was found in a study of PD-L1 blockade in urothelial cancer. Study-level background: At 3 weeks after treatment start (second dose) and again at 6 weeks, blood was analyzed. T cells were recovered from blood samples at a median of roughly 150,000.

Pretreatment and on-treatment samples were taken, numbering 1 to 8 per patient. Germline CDR1 MNHEY, CDR2 SMNVEV (reference sequence). There are 14 residues in the CDR3. V was cut by 4 bases and J by 4 bases, with 13 bases left in between. TCRdb's copy holds only in-frame clones and misses some; the assay was immunoSEQ multiplex PCR. The table lists tens of thousands of clones, roughly 85% of them singletons. The specimen was PBMCs, collected around atezolizumab (anti-PD-L1) treatment. V gene TRBV27 combines with J gene TRBJ1-2; D gene unclear. The clonotype was recovered from a man aged 60 to 69 with urothelial cancer. In DNA form, the CDR3 reads TGTGCCAGCAGTTCGGGCCTAGCAGGCTATGGCTACACCTTC. This translates into CASSSGLAGYGYTF.